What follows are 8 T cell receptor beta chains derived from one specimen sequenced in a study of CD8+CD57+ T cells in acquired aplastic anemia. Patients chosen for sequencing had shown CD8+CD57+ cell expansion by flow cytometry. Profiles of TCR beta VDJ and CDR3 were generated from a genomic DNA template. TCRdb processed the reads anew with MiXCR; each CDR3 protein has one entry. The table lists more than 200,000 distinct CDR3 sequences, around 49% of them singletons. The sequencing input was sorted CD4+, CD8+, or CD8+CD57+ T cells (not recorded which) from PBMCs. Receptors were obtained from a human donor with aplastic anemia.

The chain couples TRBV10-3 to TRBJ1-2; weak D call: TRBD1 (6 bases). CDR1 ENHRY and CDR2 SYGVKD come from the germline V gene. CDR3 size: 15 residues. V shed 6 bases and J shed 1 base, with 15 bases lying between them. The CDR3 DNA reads TGTGCCATCAGAGGACAGAGCAGAGGTAACTATGGCTACACCTTC. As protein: CAIRGQSRGNYGYTF.

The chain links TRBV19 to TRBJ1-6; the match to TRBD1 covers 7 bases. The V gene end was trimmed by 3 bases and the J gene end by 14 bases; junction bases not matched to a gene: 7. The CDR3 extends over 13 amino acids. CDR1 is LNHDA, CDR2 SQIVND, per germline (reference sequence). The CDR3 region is CASSMSQGLSLHF. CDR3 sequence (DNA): TGTGCCAGTAGTATGTCACAGGGGTTATCCCTCCACTTT.

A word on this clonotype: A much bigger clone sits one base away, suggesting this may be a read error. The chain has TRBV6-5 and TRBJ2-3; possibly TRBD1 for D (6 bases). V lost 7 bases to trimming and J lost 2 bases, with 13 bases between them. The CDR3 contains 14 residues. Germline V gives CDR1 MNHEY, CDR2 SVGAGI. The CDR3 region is CASTWDINTDTQYF. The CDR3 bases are TGTGCCAGCACTTGGGACATAAACACAGATACGCAGTATTTT.

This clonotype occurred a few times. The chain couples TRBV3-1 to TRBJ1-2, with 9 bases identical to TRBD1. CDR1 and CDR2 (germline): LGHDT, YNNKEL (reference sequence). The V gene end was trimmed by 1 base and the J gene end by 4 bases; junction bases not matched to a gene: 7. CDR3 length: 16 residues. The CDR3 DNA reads TGTGCCAGCAGCCAAGGGAGGCAGACAGGGGGCTATGGCTACACCTTC. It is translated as CASSQGRQTGGYGYTF.

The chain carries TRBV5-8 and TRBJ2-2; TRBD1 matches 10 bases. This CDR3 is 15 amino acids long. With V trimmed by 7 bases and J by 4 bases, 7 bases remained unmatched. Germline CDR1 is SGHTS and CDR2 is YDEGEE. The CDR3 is CASGSGTGATGELFF. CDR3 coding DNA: TGTGCCAGCGGCTCCGGGACAGGGGCCACCGGGGAGCTGTTTTTT. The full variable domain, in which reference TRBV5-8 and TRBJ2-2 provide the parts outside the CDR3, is EAGVTQSPTHLIKTRGQQATLRCSPISGHTSVYWYQQALGLGLQFLLWYDEGEERNRGNFPPRFSGRQFPNYSSELNVNALELEDSALYLCASGSGTGATGELFFGEGSRLTVL.

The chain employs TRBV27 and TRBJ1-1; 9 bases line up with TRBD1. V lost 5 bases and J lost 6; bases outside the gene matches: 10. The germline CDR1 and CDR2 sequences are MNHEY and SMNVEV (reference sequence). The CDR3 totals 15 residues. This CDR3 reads CASSLGTGTRSEAFF. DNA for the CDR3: TGTGCCAGCAGTCTCGGGACAGGGACCCGATCTGAAGCTTTCTTT.

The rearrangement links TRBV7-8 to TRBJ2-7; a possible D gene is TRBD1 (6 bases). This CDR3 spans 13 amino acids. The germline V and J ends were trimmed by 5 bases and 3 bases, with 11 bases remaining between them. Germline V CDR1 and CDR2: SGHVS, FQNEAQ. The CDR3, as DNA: TGTGCCAGCAGCCCGGGACACCACTACGAGCAGTACTTC. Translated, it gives CASSPGHHYEQYF.

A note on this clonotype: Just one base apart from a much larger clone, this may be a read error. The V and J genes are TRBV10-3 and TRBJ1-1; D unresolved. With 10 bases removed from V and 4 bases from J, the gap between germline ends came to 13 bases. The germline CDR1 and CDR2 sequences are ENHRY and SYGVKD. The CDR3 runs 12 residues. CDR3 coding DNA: TGTGCCAGCAGACACGGGAGCACTGAAGCTTTCTTT. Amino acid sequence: CASRHGSTEAFF.